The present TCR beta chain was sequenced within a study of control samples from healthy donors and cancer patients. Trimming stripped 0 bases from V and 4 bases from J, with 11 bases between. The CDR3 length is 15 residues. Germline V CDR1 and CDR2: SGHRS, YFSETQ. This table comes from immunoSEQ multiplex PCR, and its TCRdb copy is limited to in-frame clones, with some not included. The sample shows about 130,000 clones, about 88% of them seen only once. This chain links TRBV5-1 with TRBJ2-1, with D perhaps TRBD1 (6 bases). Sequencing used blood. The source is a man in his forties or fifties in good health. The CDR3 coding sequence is TGCGCCAGCAGCTTGGAGGGGGTCCTGTACAATGAGCAGTTCTTC. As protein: CASSLEGVLYNEQFF.